These 14 T cell receptor beta chains share one sample of origin, sequenced in a study of regulatory T cells in long-lasting Graves disease. Libraries of TCR beta came from iRepertoire HTBI primers plus Arm-PCR of CDR3 regions. TCRdb re-derived calls from the multiplex PCR reads in MiXCR, one entry per CDR3 protein. The sample shows approximately 540,000 distinct CDR3 sequences, approximately 12% of them seen only once. Stated time point: newly diagnosed GD, antithyroid drugs for less than 3 months. Extracted PBMC RNA gave rise to the TCR library. In addition, the sample was reused for a study of T cells in Graves' hyperthyroidism and ophthalmopathy.

The specimen comprised peripheral blood mononuclear cells (PBMCs), sampled at new diagnosis, from a patient treated with antithyroid drugs. Receptor source: a woman aged 30 to 39 with Graves disease.

This clonotype was picked up a small number of times. The genes are TRBV7-2 and TRBJ2-3; TRBD2 might be the D (6 bases). Trimming stripped 5 bases from V and 12 bases from J, with 15 bases between. Germline V gene sequence: CDR1 SGHTA, CDR2 FQGNSA. The CDR3 runs to 12 residues. CDR3 DNA sequence: TGTGCCAGCAGCCCGCAGCGGGCCTTACAGTATTTT. Its translation: CASSPQRALQYF.

This rearrangement joins TRBV29-1 to TRBJ2-1, with TRBD2 as a possible D gene (5 bases). Deletions cut 2 bases from V and 7 bases from J, with 12 bases between. This CDR3 contains 13 residues. CDR1 SQVTM and CDR2 ANQGSEA come from the germline V gene. CDR3: CSVESSSRNEQFF. The DNA of the CDR3 is TGCAGCGTTGAATCTAGCTCACGGAATGAGCAGTTCTTC.

This clonotype showed up just a few times. This sequence joins TRBV4-1 and TRBJ2-1, with D perhaps TRBD1 or TRBD2 (6 bases each). The CDR3 length is 15 residues. V lost 7 bases, J lost 4 bases, and 17 bases lay in between. Per germline, CDR1 MGHRA and CDR2 YSYEKL. CDR3 DNA sequence: TGCGCCAGCAACCACGGGGGCGGGAATTACAATGAGCAGTTCTTC. Translated, it gives CASNHGGGNYNEQFF.

The table lists this clonotype with many counts. The chain uses TRBV12-3 or TRBV12-4 and TRBJ1-2; 10 bases fit TRBD1. Trimming cost V 3 bases and J 4 bases; bases outside gene matches: 8. The CDR3 runs 16 residues. This CDR3 is CASSFPPGTGAYGYTF. The CDR3 region has the DNA TGTGCCAGCAGTTTCCCTCCCGGGACAGGGGCCTATGGCTACACCTTC.

This clonotype came up many times. The chain couples TRBV28 to TRBJ2-5; possibly TRBD1 or TRBD2 for D (5 bases each). Germline V lookup: CDR1 MDHEN, CDR2 SYDVKM. CDR3 length equals 13 residues. Trimming left V 7 bases short and J 3 bases short, with 12 bases between. The CDR3 region has the DNA TGTGCCAGCACCCTGACAGCGGAAGAGACCCAGTACTTC. The encoded protein is CASTLTAEETQYF.

The table lists this clonotype with many counts. The chain carries TRBV11-2 and TRBJ2-2, with TRBD2 identical over 9 bases. Per germline, CDR1 SGHAT and CDR2 FQNNGV. CDR3 length: 16 residues. Germline trimming cut 5 bases from V and 8 bases from J; bases unmatched to any gene: 12. The CDR3 bases are TGTGCCAGCAGCACCTTAGCGGGAGCAATGGCGGGGGAGCTGTTTTTT. Its translation: CASSTLAGAMAGELFF.

The sample holds a few counts of this clonotype. This chain uses TRBV6-1 with TRBJ2-7, with 12 bases aligning to TRBD2. The CDR3 sequence is 15 residues long. V dropped 4 bases and J dropped 3; count of bases not matched to a gene: 4. CDR1 is MNHNS, CDR2 SASEGT, per germline. The CDR3 DNA is TGTGCCAGCAGTGTCCCTAGCGGGAGGGTCTACGAGCAGTACTTC. This gives the protein CASSVPSGRVYEQYF.

This clonotype occurred many times. V usage is TRBV5-6 and J usage is TRBJ1-1, with TRBD1 identical over 8 bases. Looked up from germline, CDR1 is SGHDT and CDR2 is YYEEEE. Losses at the gene ends were 4 bases for V and 1 base for J; bases not matched to a gene: 6. CDR3 length: 15 amino acids. The chain's CDR3 is CASSSTGTGNTEAFF. CDR3 nucleotides: TGTGCCAGCAGCAGCACCGGGACAGGGAACACTGAAGCTTTCTTT.

The rearrangement links TRBV20-1 to TRBJ2-2; D may correspond to TRBD1 or TRBD2 (5 bases each). V lost 0 bases and J 7 bases, leaving 12 bases between the germline ends. CDR3 length: 14 amino acids. Per the germline V gene, CDR1 is DFQATT and CDR2 is SNEGSKA (reference sequence). CDR3 coding DNA: TGCAGTGCTAGAGATAAGGGGACCGGCGGGGAGCTGTTTTTT. It yields the protein CSARDKGTGGELFF.

Worth noting for this clonotype: A junction end diverges from the germline sequence, so it may reflect a read error. V and J are TRBV20-1 and TRBJ2-7; the D gene is possibly TRBD2 (7 bases). This CDR3 is built from 15 residues. Germline values: CDR1 DFQATT, CDR2 SNEGSKA (reference sequence). The CDR3, as DNA: TGCGGTGCTCCCGATCGGAGGGGGGGACCCCGCGAGCAGTACTTC. It yields the protein CGAPDRRGGPREQYF.

This clonotype was observed a few times. V is TRBV19 and J is TRBJ1-6; D is ambiguous. Looked up from germline, CDR1 is LNHDA and CDR2 is SQIVND (reference sequence). V gave up 6 bases and J gave up 6 bases, with 18 bases separating them. CDR3 length: 16 residues. The chain's CDR3 is CASSTPRRGINSPLHF. The CDR3 nucleotides are TGTGCCAGTAGCACCCCCAGGAGAGGGATTAATTCACCCCTCCACTTT.

At least ten counts were recorded for this clonotype. The genes are TRBV4-1 and TRBJ2-7, with unresolved D. Trimming pared 4 bases from V and 3 bases from J, leaving 13 bases between. The length of the CDR3 is 14 residues. The germline CDR1 and CDR2 sequences are MGHRA and YSYEKL. The CDR3 nucleotides read TGCGCCAGCAGCCGCGACTGGCAGGTCTACGAGCAGTACTTC. Translated: CASSRDWQVYEQYF.

Concerning this clonotype itself: A clone one base away is much larger, so this may be a read error. This chain joins TRBV13 and TRBJ1-2; 8 bases are a match to TRBD1. Germline CDR1 PRHDT, CDR2 FYEKMQ (reference sequence). CDR3 length equals 15 residues. The CDR3 reads CASSLTRDRPAGSTF. The CDR3 DNA reads TGTGCCAGCAGCTTGACCCGGGACAGGCCGGCTGGCTCCACCTTC.

This clonotype occurred many times. The V and J genes are TRBV20-1 and TRBJ2-1; D is possibly TRBD2 (5 bases). Germline values: CDR1 DFQATT, CDR2 SNEGSKA (reference sequence). There are 14 residues in the CDR3. V gave up 6 bases and J gave up 2 bases, with 14 bases separating them. The DNA of the CDR3 is TGCAGTGCAAACGATGCGGGCCCCTACAATGAGCAGTTCTTC. As protein: CSANDAGPYNEQFF.